This entry features one TCR beta chain sequence. This clone's antigen is unknown. There are no base qualities to consult, and no much larger clone falls within one base. This record belongs to a study of response to subunit inactivated influenza vaccine (dated by TCRdb to between 2017 and 2018). For context, the study as a whole: Deep quantitative profiling of the T cell receptor repertoire was used in the study to follow responses to a trivalent subunit inactivated influenza vaccine. Findings and caveats that apply to the study as a whole: It was suggested by the authors that each seasonal influenza vaccination may recruit only a limited number of new T cells.

The library was prepared using RT-PCR. The reads were generated on an Illumina HiSeq 2500. TCRdb reran the public reads through fastp at Q25 and MiXCR, keeping productive beta chains. Rows matching on CDR3 protein sequence are summarized as one entry with the most common DNA and genes. For this sample the table gives about 520,000 distinct CDR3 sequences, of which 25% were detected only once. The ten biggest clones cover over 1.5% of the sample. The germline V gene gives CDR1 as KGHDR and CDR2 as SFDVKD. There are 18 amino acids in the CDR3, from cysteine to phenylalanine inclusive. The retained sequence is limited to the CDR3, 54 bases, with the frame set at the first base. V and J lose 3 bases and 4 bases, and a span of 20 bases separates them.

The source of this sequence is a man aged 50 to 59 who received an inactivated influenza vaccine. Donor details come from another sample of the same person, matched by shared clones. The chain is assembled from TRBV24-1 and TRBJ2-2, with the D call perhaps TRBD1 or TRBD2, as 5 bases match in each case. Sequenced material: CD4+ T cells sorted from PBMCs, taken about 5 days after vaccination. The CDR3 corresponds to CATSDPAQGPASTGELFF. At the DNA level, the sequence is TGTGCCACCAGTGATCCTGCCCAGGGACCTGCGAGCACCGGGGAGCTGTTTTTT.